This TCR beta chain was sequenced for a study of technical replicates of blood from a few donors. TCRdb's copy holds only in-frame clones and misses some; the assay was immunoSEQ multiplex PCR. This table has 60,000 to 80,000 clones, roughly nine tenths appearing once. The length of the CDR3 is 12 residues. Trimming pared 5 bases from V and 2 bases from J, leaving 7 bases between. Germline V gives CDR1 SEHNR, CDR2 FQNEAQ (reference sequence). This TCR was sampled from a human donor in good health. Some clones in this sample may be carry-over from other donors' samples. The V and J genes are TRBV7-9 and TRBJ2-7; D is perhaps TRBD1 (5 bases). The sample comprised PBMCs. Here the CDR3 reads CASSKDTYEQYF. DNA of the CDR3: TGTGCCAGCAGCAAGGACACCTACGAGCAGTACTTC. The full variable domain, its missing parts supplied by reference TRBV7-9 and TRBJ2-7, is DTGVSQNPRHKITKRGQNVTFRCDPISEHNRLYWYRQTLGQGPEFLTYFQNEAQLEKSRLLSDRFSAERPKGSFSTLEIQRTEQGDSAMYLCASSKDTYEQYFGPGTRLTVT.